The present T cell receptor (beta chain) was sequenced within a study of blood T cell repertoires in COVID-19. On the study more broadly: Donors in the United States, Italy and Spain gave samples during acute or convalescent COVID-19. Sources were T cells, B-cell-depleted T cells, or PBMCs; the material itself was cDNA or gDNA.

As originally analysed: Quantification of nucleated cells was approximated via reference gene primer amplification. Here immunoSEQ multiplex PCR was the method, and the copy in TCRdb shows in-frame clones only, minus some. V and J calls and clone size come straight from that table; D and trimming were deduced from the DNA. The sample carries 95,000 to 110,000 clones, about 90% recorded once. Germline CDR1 reads MDHEN; CDR2 reads SYDVKM. The CDR3 is made up of 11 amino acids. Between the trimmed V and J ends, which lost 10 bases and 5 bases, there was a span of 12 bases. The rearrangement links TRBV28 to TRBJ2-7; maybe TRBD1 (5 bases). This receptor was obtained from a human donor in a cohort sampled during active COVID-19. Sequenced material: peripheral blood. CDR3 bases: TGTGCCAAACAGTTACAGGACGAGCAGTACTTC. Translating it yields CAKQLQDEQYF.